This T cell receptor (beta chain) was identified during a study of T cell responses to AZD1222 COVID-19 vaccine. Study findings and constraints: With two AZD1222 doses given, Spike-specific TCR breadth and depth both rose. Donors were mostly white British, more females; clonal diversity possibly underestimated. Sampling that yielded the repertoires occurred only after the peak T cell response.

TCRdb's table, derived via immunoSEQ multiplex PCR, lists solely in-frame clones and lacks some. Of about 180,000 clones listed, just over 85% are singletons. Germline V lookup: CDR1 KGHDR, CDR2 SFDVKD. Trimming left V 3 bases short and J 3 bases short, with 8 bases between. This CDR3 has 14 amino acids. A note on this clone: Antigen specificity is unknown.

This material consisted of peripheral blood, taken 28 days after the second AZD1222 dose. The TCR originated in an adult who received the AZD1222 COVID-19 vaccine. The V gene is TRBV24-1, the J gene TRBJ1-5; D is unresolved. The CDR3 here is CATSDGQPNQPQHF. DNA of the CDR3: TGTGCCACCAGTGATGGGCAGCCCAATCAGCCCCAGCATTTT.